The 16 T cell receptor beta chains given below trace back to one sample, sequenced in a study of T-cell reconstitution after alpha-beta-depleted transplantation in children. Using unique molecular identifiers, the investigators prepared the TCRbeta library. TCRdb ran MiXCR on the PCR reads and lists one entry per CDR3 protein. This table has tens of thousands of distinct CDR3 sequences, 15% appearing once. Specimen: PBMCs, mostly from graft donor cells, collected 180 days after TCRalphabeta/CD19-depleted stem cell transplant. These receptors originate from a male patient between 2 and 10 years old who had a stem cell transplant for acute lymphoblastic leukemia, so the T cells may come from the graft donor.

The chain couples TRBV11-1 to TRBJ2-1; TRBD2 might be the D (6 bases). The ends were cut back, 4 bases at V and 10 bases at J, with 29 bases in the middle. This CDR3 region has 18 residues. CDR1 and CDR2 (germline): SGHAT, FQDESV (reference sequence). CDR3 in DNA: TGTGCCAGCAGCTCCCCCGCGTTGTTGCGGGGCCATAGGCGGGAGCAGTTCTTC. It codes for CASSSPALLRGHRREQFF.

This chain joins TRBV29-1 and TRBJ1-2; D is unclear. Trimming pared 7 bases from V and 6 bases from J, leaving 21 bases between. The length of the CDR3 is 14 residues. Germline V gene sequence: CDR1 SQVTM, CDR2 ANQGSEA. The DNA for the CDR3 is TGCAGCGCCGTAATCTGGCCCAGATGGAATGGCTACACCTTC. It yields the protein CSAVIWPRWNGYTF.

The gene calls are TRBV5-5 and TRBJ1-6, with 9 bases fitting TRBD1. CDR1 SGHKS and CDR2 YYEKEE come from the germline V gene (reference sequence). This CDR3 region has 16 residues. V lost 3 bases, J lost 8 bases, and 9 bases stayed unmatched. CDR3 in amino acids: CASSWGQGGEYSPLHF. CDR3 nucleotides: TGTGCCAGCAGCTGGGGACAGGGTGGAGAGTATTCACCCCTCCACTTT. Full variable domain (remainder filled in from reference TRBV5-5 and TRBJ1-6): DAGVTQSPTHLIKTRGQQVTLRCSPISGHKSVSWYQQVLGQGPQFIFQYYEKEERGRGNFPDRFSARQFPNYSSELNVNALLLGDSALYLCASSWGQGGEYSPLHFGNGTRLTVT.

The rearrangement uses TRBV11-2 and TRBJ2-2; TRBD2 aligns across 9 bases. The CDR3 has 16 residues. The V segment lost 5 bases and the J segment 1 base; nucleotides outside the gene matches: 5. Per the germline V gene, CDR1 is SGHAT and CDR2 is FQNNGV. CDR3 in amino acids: CASSKIAGENTGELFF. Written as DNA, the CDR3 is TGTGCCAGCAGCAAAATAGCGGGGGAGAACACCGGGGAGCTGTTTTTT.

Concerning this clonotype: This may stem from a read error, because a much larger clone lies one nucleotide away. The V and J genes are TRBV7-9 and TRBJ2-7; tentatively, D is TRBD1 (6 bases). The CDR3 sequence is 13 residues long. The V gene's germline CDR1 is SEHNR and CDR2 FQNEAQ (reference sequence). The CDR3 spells CASRPGETYEQHF. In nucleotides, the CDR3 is TGTGCCAGCAGGCCAGGGGAAACCTACGAGCAGCACTTC. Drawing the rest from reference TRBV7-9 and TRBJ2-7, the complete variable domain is DTGVSQNPRHKITKRGQNVTFRCDPISEHNRLYWYRQTLGQGPEFLTYFQNEAQLEKSRLLSDRFSAERPKGSFSTLEIQRTEQGDSAMYLCASRPGETYEQHFGPGTRLTVT.

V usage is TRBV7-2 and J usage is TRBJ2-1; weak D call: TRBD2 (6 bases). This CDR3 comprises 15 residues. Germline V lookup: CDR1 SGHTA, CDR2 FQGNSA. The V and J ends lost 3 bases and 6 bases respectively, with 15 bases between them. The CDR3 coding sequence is TGTGCCAGCAGCTTGGGGACTGCTATATCCAATGAGCAGTTCTTC. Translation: CASSLGTAISNEQFF.

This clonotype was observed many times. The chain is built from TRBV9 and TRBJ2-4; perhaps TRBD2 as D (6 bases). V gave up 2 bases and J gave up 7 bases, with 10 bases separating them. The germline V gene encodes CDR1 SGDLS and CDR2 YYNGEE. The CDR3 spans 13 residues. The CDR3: CASSVGGANIQYF. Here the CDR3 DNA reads TGTGCCAGCAGCGTGGGAGGCGCGAACATTCAGTACTTC.

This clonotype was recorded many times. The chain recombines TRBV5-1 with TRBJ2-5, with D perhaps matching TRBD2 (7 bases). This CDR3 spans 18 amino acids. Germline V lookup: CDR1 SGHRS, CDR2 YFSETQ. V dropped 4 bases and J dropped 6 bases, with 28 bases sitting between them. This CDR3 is CASSAGHHGWGGGKTQYF. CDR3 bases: TGCGCCAGCAGCGCCGGACATCACGGCTGGGGGGGCGGAAAGACCCAGTACTTC.

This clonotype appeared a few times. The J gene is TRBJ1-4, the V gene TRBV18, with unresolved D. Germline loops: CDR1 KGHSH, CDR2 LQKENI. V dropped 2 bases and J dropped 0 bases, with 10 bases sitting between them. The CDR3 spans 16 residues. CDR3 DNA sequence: TGTGCCAGCTCACCAGCACAGTTTGCAACTAATGAAAAACTGTTTTTT. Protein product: CASSPAQFATNEKLFF.

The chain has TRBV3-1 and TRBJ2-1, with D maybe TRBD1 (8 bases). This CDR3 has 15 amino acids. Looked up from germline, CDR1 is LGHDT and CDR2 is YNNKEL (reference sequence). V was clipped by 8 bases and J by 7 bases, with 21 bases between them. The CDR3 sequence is CASSQTPQGGNEQFF. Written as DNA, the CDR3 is TGTGCCAGCTCCCAAACTCCACAGGGGGGGAATGAGCAGTTCTTC.

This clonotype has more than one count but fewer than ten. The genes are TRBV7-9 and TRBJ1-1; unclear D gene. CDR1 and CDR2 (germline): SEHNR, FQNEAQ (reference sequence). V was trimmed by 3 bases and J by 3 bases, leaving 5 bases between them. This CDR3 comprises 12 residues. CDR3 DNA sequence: TGTGCCAGCAGCTTCGCCGACACTGAAGCTTTCTTT. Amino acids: CASSFADTEAFF.

The CDR3 DNA is TGTGCCAGCCAGGGGTTTCACACCGGGGAGCTGTTTTTT. Translating gives CASQGFHTGELFF. The chain employs TRBV9 and TRBJ2-2; tentative D call: TRBD1 (6 bases). Trimming cost V 7 bases and J 3 bases, with 10 bases left between them. There are 13 residues in the CDR3. Germline assignment: CDR1 SGDLS and CDR2 YYNGEE.

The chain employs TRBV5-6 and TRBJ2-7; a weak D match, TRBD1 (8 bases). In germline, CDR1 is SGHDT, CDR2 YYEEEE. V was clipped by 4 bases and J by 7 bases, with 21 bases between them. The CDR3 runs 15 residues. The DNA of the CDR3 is TGTGCCAGCAGCCCGGCGAGACAGGGGAGGGGGGAGCAGTACTTC. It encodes CASSPARQGRGEQYF.

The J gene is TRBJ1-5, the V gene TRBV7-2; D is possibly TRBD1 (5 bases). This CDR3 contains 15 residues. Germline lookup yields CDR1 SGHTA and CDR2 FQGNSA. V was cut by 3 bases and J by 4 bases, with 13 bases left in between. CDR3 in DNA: TGTGCCAGCAGCTTTTCCCATCGGGGGAATCAGCCCCAGCATTTT. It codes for CASSFSHRGNQPQHF.

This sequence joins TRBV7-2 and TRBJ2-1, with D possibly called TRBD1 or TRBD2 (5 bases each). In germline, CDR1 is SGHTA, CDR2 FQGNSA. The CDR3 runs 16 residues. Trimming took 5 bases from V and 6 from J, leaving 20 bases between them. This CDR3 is CASSRDRNIPINEQFF. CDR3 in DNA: TGTGCCAGCAGCCGGGACCGGAATATTCCCATCAATGAGCAGTTCTTC.

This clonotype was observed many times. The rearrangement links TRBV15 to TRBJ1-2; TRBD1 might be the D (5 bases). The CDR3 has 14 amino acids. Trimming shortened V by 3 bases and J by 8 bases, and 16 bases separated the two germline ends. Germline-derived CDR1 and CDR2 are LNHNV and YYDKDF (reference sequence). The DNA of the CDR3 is TGTGCCACCAGCAGTAGCCTCAGAGGGGTCGGCTACACCTTC. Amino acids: CATSSSLRGVGYTF.